Shown below are 12 T cell receptor beta chains from a single sample sequenced in a study of long-term antiretroviral therapy in people with HIV. Researchers report immunoSEQ v3.0 was run at survey level. Only in-frame clones appear in the TCRdb table, and some are missing; sequencing was by immunoSEQ multiplex PCR. The sample lists 30,000 to 40,000 clones, 75% to 85% occurring once. The sequencing used unsorted PBMCs, collected 1.9 years after starting antiretroviral therapy. The receptor set was obtained from a man in his late teens or twenties with HIV.

This chain connects TRBV6-6 to TRBJ1-3; perhaps TRBD1 as D (5 bases). This CDR3 comprises 15 residues. Germline loops: CDR1 MNHNY, CDR2 SVGAGI (reference sequence). The ends were cut back, 4 bases at V and 2 bases at J, with 12 bases in the middle. This chain's CDR3 is CASSSRWGAGNTIYF. CDR3 in DNA: TGTGCCAGCAGTTCTCGGTGGGGGGCTGGAAACACCATATATTTT.

This chain joins TRBV19 and TRBJ1-1; D is undetermined. V shed 3 bases and J shed 11 bases, with 10 bases lying between them. The CDR3 is 11 residues long. CDR1 and CDR2 from the germline V gene are LNHDA and SQIVND (reference sequence). CDR3 nucleotides: TGTGCCAGTAGTATCCAGAAGCACGCTTTCTTT. It encodes CASSIQKHAFF.

This chain links TRBV27 with TRBJ1-6, with D tentatively TRBD1 (5 bases). V was shortened by 7 bases and J by 10 bases, with 14 bases between the two germline ends. Germline CDR1 reads MNHEY; CDR2 reads SMNVEV (reference sequence). The CDR3 is made up of 13 amino acids. The CDR3 DNA reads as TGTGCCAGCAAAGATTCAGAGGGGTCACCCCTCCACTTT. It translates to CASKDSEGSPLHF.

The chain uses TRBV18 and TRBJ2-5; D may be TRBD2 (6 bases). V was cut by 8 bases and J by 1 base, with 8 bases left in between. This CDR3 has 12 residues. CDR1 KGHSH and CDR2 LQKENI come from the germline V gene. The CDR3 protein is CASTGSQETQYF. The DNA of the CDR3 is TGTGCCAGCACCGGGAGCCAAGAGACCCAGTACTTC.

The genes are TRBV5-6 and TRBJ2-3; 8 bases are a match to TRBD2. Per the germline V gene, CDR1 is SGHDT and CDR2 is YYEEEE. This CDR3 has 16 residues. V trimming: 0 bases; J trimming: 6 bases; junction bases outside the gene matches: 9. CDR3 nucleotide sequence: TGTGCCAGCAGCTTGGGTTTCGGGGGGGGGCTCGATACGCAGTATTTT. It yields the protein CASSLGFGGGLDTQYF.

V usage is TRBV6-6 and J usage is TRBJ1-5; D is uncertain. Germline V gene sequence: CDR1 MNHNY, CDR2 SVGAGI (reference sequence). V was shortened by 0 bases and J by 1 base, with 7 bases between the two germline ends. The CDR3 is 15 residues long. In DNA form, the CDR3 reads TGTGCCAGCAGTTACTCTTGGCAGAGCAATCAGCCCCAGCATTTT. Its protein is CASSYSWQSNQPQHF.

The J gene is TRBJ2-1, the V gene TRBV28; D unresolved. The CDR3 length is 14 residues. V lost 7 bases, J lost 2 bases, and 12 bases lay in between. Germline CDR1 and CDR2: MDHEN and SYDVKM. The CDR3: CASNTIGTYNEQFF. CDR3 DNA: TGTGCCAGCAACACAATCGGCACCTACAATGAGCAGTTCTTC.

The V call is TRBV18, the J call TRBJ1-1; D is unresolved. The CDR3 runs 12 residues. CDR1 KGHSH and CDR2 LQKENI come from the germline V gene. Trimming cost V 4 bases and J 5 bases, with 8 bases left between them. CDR3 protein: CASSRDRTEAFF. The CDR3 DNA reads as TGTGCCAGCTCACGAGATAGGACTGAAGCTTTCTTT.

Details on this clone: Mismatch with germline at one junction end may stem from a read error. The chain uses TRBV7-7 and TRBJ2-2; weak D call: TRBD2 (6 bases). Germline V gene lookup returns CDR1 SSHAT and CDR2 FNYEAQ (reference sequence). CDR3 length: 15 residues. The CDR3 bases are TGTGCTAGCAGCGCGGGGCCCCAACAAACCGGGGAGCTGTTTTTT. Protein product: CASSAGPQQTGELFF.

The chain uses TRBV14 and TRBJ2-1; 7 bases line up with TRBD2. The CDR3 spans 12 residues. CDR1 is SGHDN and CDR2 is FVKESK in the germline V gene. V shed 5 bases and J 10 bases; nucleotides not matched to a gene: 5. CDR3: CASSYLAAEQFF. The DNA of the CDR3 is TGTGCCAGCAGCTACCTAGCGGCAGAGCAGTTCTTC.

This clone has just one count. This sequence joins TRBV28 and TRBJ1-2, with 7 positions matching TRBD1. Germline V gene data show CDR1 as MDHEN and CDR2 as SYDVKM. CDR3 length: 14 amino acids. The trim removed 6 bases at V and 3 bases at J, leaving 7 bases unmatched. The CDR3, as DNA: TGTGCCAGCAGGCCCCAGGGGGTCGACTATGGCTACACCTTC. This gives the protein CASRPQGVDYGYTF.

The chain combines TRBV5-1 with TRBJ1-5, with D unresolved. This CDR3 is built from 14 residues. V was pared by 3 bases and J by 1 base, with 8 bases between. Germline V gene lookup returns CDR1 SGHRS and CDR2 YFSETQ. The CDR3 DNA reads TGCGCCAGCAGCTATTCGGACAGCAATCAGCCCCAGCATTTT. Translated, it gives CASSYSDSNQPQHF.